A single sample is the source of the 19 T cell receptor beta chains below, sequenced in a study of T-cell reconstitution after alpha-beta-depleted transplantation in children. As it was prepared, the TCRbeta library received unique molecular identifiers. In TCRdb, the PCR reads were re-called with MiXCR into one record per CDR3 protein. The data contain approximately 1,000,000 distinct CDR3 sequences, about 26% of them singletons. The sequences come from PBMCs, mostly from graft donor cells, collected 360 days after TCRalphabeta/CD19-depleted stem cell transplant. The source is a boy in the first two years of life who had a stem cell transplant for SCID, so the T cells may come from the graft donor.

The chain uses TRBV11-1 and TRBJ2-1; D may be TRBD1 (5 bases). V was shortened by 0 bases and J by 4 bases, with 19 bases between the two germline ends. Germline V gene data show CDR1 as SGHAT and CDR2 as FQDESV (reference sequence). CDR3 size: 18 residues. The DNA for the CDR3 is TGTGCCAGCAGCTTAGCTCCCCTCGAAGGTGGGGCTTACAATGAGCAGTTCTTC. Translating gives CASSLAPLEGGAYNEQFF. Combining the CDR3 with reference TRBV11-1 and TRBJ2-1 gives the whole variable domain EAEVAQSPRYKITEKSQAVAFWCDPISGHATLYWYRQILGQGPELLVQFQDESVVDDSQLPKDRFSAERLKGVDSTLKIQPAELGDSAMYLCASSLAPLEGGAYNEQFFGPGTRLTVL.

This clonotype was found a few times. V usage is TRBV20-1 and J usage is TRBJ1-5; no firm D call. The germline V and J ends were trimmed by 0 bases and 4 bases, with 13 bases remaining between them. CDR1 and CDR2 (germline): DFQATT, SNEGSKA (reference sequence). CDR3 length: 15 residues. This chain's CDR3 is CSARDWGVMNQPQHF. The CDR3 DNA is TGCAGTGCTAGAGATTGGGGAGTAATGAATCAGCCCCAGCATTTT.

This clonotype was seen a few times. This sequence joins TRBV20-1 and TRBJ1-5; D is unresolved. The germline gives CDR1 DFQATT, CDR2 SNEGSKA (reference sequence). V was cut by 3 bases and J by 0 bases, with 12 bases left in between. The CDR3 spans 15 residues. In DNA, the CDR3 is TGCAGTGCTAGGCGGGAGAGGCATAGCAATCAGCCCCAGCATTTT. It encodes CSARRERHSNQPQHF.

This clonotype showed up just a few times. J is TRBJ2-5 and V is TRBV20-1; 10 bases agree with TRBD2. V trimming: 0 bases; J trimming: 1 base; junction bases outside the gene matches: 14. The germline V gene has CDR1 DFQATT and CDR2 SNEGSKA (reference sequence). The CDR3 has 19 amino acids. CDR3 bases: TGCAGTGCTAGAGATTTCGGGGGAATAGCGGGGGGACCCCAAGAGACCCAGTACTTC. Its translation is CSARDFGGIAGGPQETQYF.

This clonotype was picked up a small number of times. This chain connects TRBV5-6 to TRBJ1-6; the D is unclear. V gave up 1 base and J gave up 0 bases, with 5 bases separating them. This CDR3 has 15 amino acids. CDR1 is SGHDT and CDR2 is YYEEEE in the germline V gene. DNA for the CDR3: TGTGCCAGCAGCTTGTACAGCTCCTATAATTCACCCCTCCACTTT. It codes for CASSLYSSYNSPLHF. Looking up the rest from reference TRBV5-6 and TRBJ1-6 gives the full variable domain: DAGVTQSPTHLIKTRGQQVTLRCSPKSGHDTVSWYQQALGQGPQFIFQYYEEEERQRGNFPDRFSGHQFPNYSSELNVNALLLGDSALYLCASSLYSSYNSPLHFGNGTRLTVT.

The rearrangement uses TRBV4-1 and TRBJ2-3; 7 bases match TRBD1. V trimming: 1 base; J trimming: 2 bases; junction bases outside the gene matches: 3. CDR1 is MGHRA, CDR2 YSYEKL, per germline. The CDR3 length is 15 residues. The CDR3 region has the DNA TGCGCCAGCAGCCAAGGGACAGGAACCACAGATACGCAGTATTTT. It codes for CASSQGTGTTDTQYF.

This clonotype came up many times. The chain carries TRBV10-2 and TRBJ2-7; D not certain. The V end was cut by 6 bases, the J end by 0 bases, with 9 bases between. This CDR3 contains 13 residues. Germline V gene lookup returns CDR1 WSHSY and CDR2 SAAADI. Written as DNA, the CDR3 is TGCGCCAGCAGCCACTATGTCTCCTACGAGCAGTACTTC. Protein product: CASSHYVSYEQYF.

This sequence joins TRBV2 and TRBJ2-4; 7 bases map to TRBD2. With V trimmed by 1 base and J by 5 bases, 5 bases remained unmatched. The CDR3 sequence is 15 residues long. The germline CDR1 and CDR2 sequences are SNHLY and FYNNEI. CDR3 sequence (DNA): TGTGCCAGCAGTGAAGTAGTAGGGAGGGAAAACATTCAGTACTTC. Its protein is CASSEVVGRENIQYF.

V gene TRBV4-1 combines with J gene TRBJ2-1, with 14 bases fitting TRBD2. V lost 0 bases and J lost 9; bases outside the gene matches: 7. Germline V CDR1 and CDR2: MGHRA, YSYEKL. The CDR3 is 17 residues long. CDR3 in amino acids: CASSQDGTSGGPGEQFF. The CDR3 region has the DNA TGCGCCAGCAGCCAAGACGGGACTAGCGGGGGCCCTGGTGAGCAGTTCTTC.

This clonotype was observed at least ten times. One junction end does not reproduce the germline sequence, and a read error may be involved. The V and J genes are TRBV5-1 and TRBJ2-3; 7 bases map to TRBD2. There are 15 residues in the CDR3. Per the germline V gene, CDR1 is SGHRS and CDR2 is YFSETQ. This CDR3 reads CASSLVAGGTDTQYF. DNA of the CDR3: TGTGCCAGCAGCTTAGTTGCGGGGGGCACAGATACGCAGTATTTT. The complete variable domain, with remaining parts taken from reference TRBV5-1 and TRBJ2-3, reads KAGVTQTPRYLIKTRGQQVTLSCSPISGHRSVSWYQQTPGQGLQFLFEYFSETQRNKGNFPGRFSGRQFSNSRSEMNVSTLELGDSALYLCASSLVAGGTDTQYFGPGTRLTVL.

CDR3 DNA sequence: TGTGCCAGCAGCCAAGAAAAGAGGACAGATACGCAGTATTTT. As protein: CASSQEKRTDTQYF. This chain connects TRBV3-1 to TRBJ2-3; D gene unclear. Trimming pared 0 bases from V and 3 bases from J, leaving 7 bases between. This CDR3 has 14 residues. Germline V gives CDR1 LGHDT, CDR2 YNNKEL (reference sequence).

The DNA for the CDR3 is TGTGCCAGCAGCGCCGGGACAGGGGTTTCGAACACCGGGGAGCTGTTTTTT. Translation: CASSAGTGVSNTGELFF. The V gene is TRBV6-1, the J gene TRBJ2-2; 10 nucleotides agree with TRBD1. With 6 bases clipped from V and 0 bases from J, the junction kept 7 bases outside the gene matches. The CDR3 consists of 17 residues. Germline lookup yields CDR1 MNHNS and CDR2 SASEGT.

As DNA, the CDR3 is TGCGCCGGCTCCGGAGGGGCGGGGGGCGCCTCAGATACGCAGTATTTT. It encodes CAGSGGAGGASDTQYF. V is TRBV4-1 and J is TRBJ2-3; 8 nucleotides match TRBD2. Trimming removed 11 bases from V and 4 bases from J; junction bases left unmatched: 17. In germline, CDR1 is MGHRA, CDR2 YSYEKL. The length of the CDR3 is 16 residues.

The chain combines TRBV6-5 with TRBJ2-7; D might be TRBD2 (6 bases). Germline loops: CDR1 MNHEY, CDR2 SVGAGI. CDR3 size: 14 residues. Trimming shortened V by 0 bases and J by 6 bases, and 12 bases separated the two germline ends. CDR3 loop: CASSYSSGGSEQYF. The CDR3 coding sequence is TGTGCCAGCAGTTACTCGTCCGGAGGGAGCGAGCAGTACTTC.

The chain carries TRBV5-1 and TRBJ2-1, with TRBD2 matching over 12 bases. After removal of 4 bases from V and 5 bases from J, the junction contained 7 bases not matched to a gene. Germline V gene lookup returns CDR1 SGHRS and CDR2 YFSETQ. The CDR3 has 16 amino acids. In nucleotides, the CDR3 is TGCGCCAGCAGCGAACCGCTAGCGGGGGGGGACAATGAGCAGTTCTTC. Translation: CASSEPLAGGDNEQFF.

J is TRBJ2-3 and V is TRBV20-1; D call uncertain. CDR3 length: 14 amino acids. Germline V lookup: CDR1 DFQATT, CDR2 SNEGSKA (reference sequence). Trimming took 3 bases from V and 2 from J, leaving 12 bases between them. CDR3 nucleotide sequence: TGCAGTGCTAGCGGGCAGTGGTACACAGATACGCAGTATTTT. This encodes CSASGQWYTDTQYF.

Regarding this clonotype: One end of the junction fails to match germline, which may point to a read error. The chain uses TRBV7-9 and TRBJ1-5; D not certain. The CDR3 consists of 16 residues. Germline V lookup: CDR1 SEHNR, CDR2 FQNEAQ (reference sequence). This CDR3 is CASSLVGPYSNQPHHF. For the CDR3, the DNA is TGTGCCAGCAGCTTAGTTGGGCCGTATAGCAATCAGCCCCATCATTTT.

The V and J genes are TRBV6-1 and TRBJ2-5; D is unclear. Germline V gene data show CDR1 as MNHNS and CDR2 as SASEGT. Trimming took 6 bases from V and 3 from J, leaving 11 bases between them. This CDR3 has 13 residues. CDR3 protein: CASRVMGKETQYF. CDR3 sequence (DNA): TGTGCCAGCAGGGTAATGGGTAAAGAGACCCAGTACTTC.

This sequence joins TRBV21-1 and TRBJ2-7. TRBV21-1 is reported as a pseudogene. CDR3 size: 10 residues. This CDR3 is CASVTYEQYF. CDR3 sequence (DNA): TGTGCCAGCGTTACGTACGAGCAGTACTTC.